A selection of T cell receptor beta chains follows, all from one sample in a study of spatial heterogeneity in lung cancer. Via MiXCR, TCRdb re-called the 5' RACE reads, giving one row per CDR3 protein. The profile shows tens of thousands of distinct CDR3 sequences, around 13% of them singletons. The sample was PBMCs, taken at surgery. The receptors derive from a male donor with early-stage non-small cell lung cancer. CDR3s include the opening cysteine and the closing phenylalanine or tryptophan. The D gene is left open where the match is weak. Expanded clones are given a class, and other clones once, few, many or no size at all.

cdr3_nt,cdr3_aa,j_call,d_call,clone_size,cdr3_length,v_call
TGTGCCAGCAGTTTAGGCGGGAGTTGGGCCGGGGCCAACGTCCTGACTTTC,CASSLGGSWAGANVLTF,TRBJ2-6,TRBD2,many,17,TRBV28
TGTGCCAGCAGTCCGGGACCGCCGAGAGGAACTAATGAAAAACTGTTTTTT,CASSPGPPRGTNEKLFF,TRBJ1-4,-,few,17,TRBV12-3/TRBV12-4
TGTGCCACCAGTGAACAGGGGTCTTACAATGAGCAGTTCTTC,CATSEQGSYNEQFF,TRBJ2-1,TRBD1,-,14,TRBV24-1
TGTGCCAGCAGAAGTGGGTCGGGTTACTCCTACGAGCAGTACTTC,CASRSGSGYSYEQYF,TRBJ2-7,-,many,15,TRBV28
TGTGCCAGCAAGCGGGGGGCCGGGGAGACCCAGTACTTC,CASKRGAGETQYF,TRBJ2-5,TRBD2,medium-sized,13,TRBV2
TGTGCCAGCAGACCCTCAGGACCTCGGTATAATTCACCCCTCCACTTT,CASRPSGPRYNSPLHF,TRBJ1-6,-,-,16,TRBV28
TGTGCCAGCACTCGCCTGGGGGTGGGCACTGAAGCTTTCTTT,CASTRLGVGTEAFF,TRBJ1-1,-,few,14,TRBV12-3/TRBV12-4
TGTGCCAGCAGCTTAGCCCCGGGGGCTTTCTTT,CASSLAPGAFF,TRBJ1-1,-,-,11,TRBV7-9
TGTGCCAGCAAACCGGGACAGGGGACCTCTAACTATGGCTACACCTTC,CASKPGQGTSNYGYTF,TRBJ1-2,TRBD1,few,16,TRBV5-4
TGCGCCAGCAGCCTCCAACTAGCGGGAAATGTCGATGAGCAGTTCTTC,CASSLQLAGNVDEQFF,TRBJ2-1,TRBD2,many,16,TRBV5-1
TGTGCCAGCAGCTTAGGCAGGGGAGGCAATCAGCCCCAGCATTTT,CASSLGRGGNQPQHF,TRBJ1-5,-,few,15,TRBV7-8
TGTGCCAGCAGCACACAAGCCGAGCAGTACTTC,CASSTQAEQYF,TRBJ2-7,-,many,11,TRBV28
TGTGCCAGCAGCCAAGGGACAGGGGGGACTGAAGCTTTCTTT,CASSQGTGGTEAFF,TRBJ1-1,TRBD1,many,14,TRBV3-1
TGTGCCAGCCGCATTCAGGGGGCAGGCACAGATACGCAGTATTTT,CASRIQGAGTDTQYF,TRBJ2-3,TRBD1,few,15,TRBV3-1
TGTGCCAGCAGCTTACCGGGGGCAGCCTACAATGAGCAGTTCTTC,CASSLPGAAYNEQFF,TRBJ2-1,-,-,15,TRBV7-9
TGCAGTGCTAGAGATCCCCAGGCGGGAAATTCACCCCTCCACTTT,CSARDPQAGNSPLHF,TRBJ1-6,-,-,15,TRBV20-1
TGTGCCAGCAGCGCCGGGACTACATCCTACGAGCAGTACTTC,CASSAGTTSYEQYF,TRBJ2-7,TRBD2,-,14,TRBV5-4
TGTGCCAGTAGTAGAGGGACCCGGGGCAATGAGCAGTTCTTC,CASSRGTRGNEQFF,TRBJ2-1,-,-,14,TRBV19
TGCGCCAGCAGCCCGATCGCTAATGAAAAACTGTTTTTT,CASSPIANEKLFF,TRBJ1-4,-,-,13,TRBV5-1
TGTGCCAGCAGCCAAGGAATTAGGGGACCCTCTGGGGCCAACGTCCTGACTTTC,CASSQGIRGPSGANVLTF,TRBJ2-6,-,many,18,TRBV14
TGTGCCAGCTCTTTGACTAGGGATCGCAATGAGCAGTTCTTC,CASSLTRDRNEQFF,TRBJ2-1,-,few,14,TRBV18
TGTGCCAGCAGGGGCACAGGTACCACTAACTATGGCTACACCTTC,CASRGTGTTNYGYTF,TRBJ1-2,-,-,15,TRBV6-6
TGTGCCAGCAGCGTATCGGGGGCTAACACCGGGGAGCTGTTTTTT,CASSVSGANTGELFF,TRBJ2-2,-,many,15,TRBV9
TGTGCCAGCAGCCCCACAGGGGGCTGGAATCAGCCCCAGCATTTT,CASSPTGGWNQPQHF,TRBJ1-5,TRBD1,-,15,TRBV11-2
TGTGCTAGTGGTTTTGGTTCCCCCTCTCGAGGCTACACCTTC,CASGFGSPSRGYTF,TRBJ1-2,-,many,14,TRBV12-5
TGTGCCAGCAGAAAAAAGGGGGGGAACACTGAAGCTTTCTTT,CASRKKGGNTEAFF,TRBJ1-1,-,few,14,TRBV12-3/TRBV12-4
TGTGCCAGCAGCCCCGAAGGGACAGGACCATACGAGCAGTACTTC,CASSPEGTGPYEQYF,TRBJ2-7,TRBD1,-,15,TRBV4-2
TGCAGCGTGAGCGGGACAGGGGCCCTGGAACAGTACTTC,CSVSGTGALEQYF,TRBJ2-7,TRBD1,many,13,TRBV29-1
TGTGCCAGCAGTCCGGACCCCGGGGCCAAAAACATTCAGTACTTC,CASSPDPGAKNIQYF,TRBJ2-4,-,-,15,TRBV6-4
TGTGCCAGCAGCAGATCCGGGACAGTTGCAACTAATGAAAAACTGTTTTTT,CASSRSGTVATNEKLFF,TRBJ1-4,TRBD1,few,17,TRBV5-5
TGTGCCAGCAGTGAGCTAGCGGGATCAGAGACCCAGTACTTC,CASSELAGSETQYF,TRBJ2-5,TRBD2,-,14,TRBV28
TGCAGTGCGGGGAGGGGGGCCGGCACAGATACGCAGTATTTT,CSAGRGAGTDTQYF,TRBJ2-3,-,many,14,TRBV20-1
TGTGCCAGCAGCCCGGGACAGGGCCCTGAAGCTTTCTTT,CASSPGQGPEAFF,TRBJ1-1,TRBD1,-,13,TRBV2
TGTGCCAGCAGCCCCGAGGAGGCCTATGAGCAGTTCTTC,CASSPEEAYEQFF,TRBJ2-1,-,many,13,TRBV7-9
TGTGCCTGGGCGGTCCAGGGCTCCTACGAGCAGTACTTC,CAWAVQGSYEQYF,TRBJ2-7,-,few,13,TRBV30
TGCGCCAGCAGCTTGGCCACAGGGAGAAGCGAGCAGTACTTC,CASSLATGRSEQYF,TRBJ2-7,-,-,14,TRBV5-1